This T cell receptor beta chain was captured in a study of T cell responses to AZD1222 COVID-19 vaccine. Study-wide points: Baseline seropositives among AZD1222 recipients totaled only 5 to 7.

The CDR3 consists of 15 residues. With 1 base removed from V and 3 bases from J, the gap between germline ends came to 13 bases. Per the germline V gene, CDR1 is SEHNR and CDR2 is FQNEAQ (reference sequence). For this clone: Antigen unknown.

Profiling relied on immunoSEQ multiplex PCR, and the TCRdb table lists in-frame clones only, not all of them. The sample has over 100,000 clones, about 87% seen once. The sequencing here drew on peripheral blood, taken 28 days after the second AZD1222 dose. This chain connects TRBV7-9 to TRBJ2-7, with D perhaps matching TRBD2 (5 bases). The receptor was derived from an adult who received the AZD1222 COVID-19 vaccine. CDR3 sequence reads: CASSLDGGPFYEQYF. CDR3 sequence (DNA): TGTGCCAGCAGCTTAGATGGAGGCCCCTTCTACGAGCAGTACTTC.